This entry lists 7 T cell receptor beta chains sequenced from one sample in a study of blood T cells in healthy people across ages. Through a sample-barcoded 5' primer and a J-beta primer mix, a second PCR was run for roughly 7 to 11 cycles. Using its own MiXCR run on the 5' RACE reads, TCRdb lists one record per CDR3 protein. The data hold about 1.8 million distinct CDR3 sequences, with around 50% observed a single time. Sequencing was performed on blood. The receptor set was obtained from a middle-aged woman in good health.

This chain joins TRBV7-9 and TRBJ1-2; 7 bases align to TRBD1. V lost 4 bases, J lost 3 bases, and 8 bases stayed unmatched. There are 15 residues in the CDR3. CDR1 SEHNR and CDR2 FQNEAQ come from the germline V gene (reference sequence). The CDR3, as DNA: TGTGCCAGCAGCTCCTCGACAGGGTCTTACTATGGCTACACCTTC. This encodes CASSSSTGSYYGYTF.

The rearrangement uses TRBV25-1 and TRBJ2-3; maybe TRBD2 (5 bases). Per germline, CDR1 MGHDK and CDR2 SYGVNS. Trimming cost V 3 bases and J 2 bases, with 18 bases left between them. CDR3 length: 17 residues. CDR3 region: CASSDSGKHGPTDTQYF. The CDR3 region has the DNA TGTGCCAGCAGTGACTCCGGGAAGCATGGGCCCACAGATACGCAGTATTTT.

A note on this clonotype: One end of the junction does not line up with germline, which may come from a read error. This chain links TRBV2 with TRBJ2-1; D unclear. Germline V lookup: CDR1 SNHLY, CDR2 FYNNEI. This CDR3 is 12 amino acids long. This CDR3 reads CASSEAYGEQFF. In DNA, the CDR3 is TGCGCCAGCAGTGAAGCATACGGGGAGCAGTTCTTC. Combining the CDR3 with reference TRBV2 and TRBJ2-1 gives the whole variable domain EPEVTQTPSHQVTQMGQEVILRCVPISNHLYFYWYRQILGQKVEFLVSFYNNEISEKSEIFDDQFSVERPDGSNFTLKIRSTKLEDSAMYFCASSEAYGEQFFGPGTRLTVL.

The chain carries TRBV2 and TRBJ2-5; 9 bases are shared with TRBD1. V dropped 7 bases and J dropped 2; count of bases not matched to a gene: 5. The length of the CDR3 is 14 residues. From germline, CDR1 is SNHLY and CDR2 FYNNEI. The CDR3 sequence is CASTQTGGQETQYF. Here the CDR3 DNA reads TGTGCCAGCACCCAGACAGGGGGGCAAGAGACCCAGTACTTC. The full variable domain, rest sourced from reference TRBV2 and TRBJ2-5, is EPEVTQTPSHQVTQMGQEVILRCVPISNHLYFYWYRQILGQKVEFLVSFYNNEISEKSEIFDDQFSVERPDGSNFTLKIRSTKLEDSAMYFCASTQTGGQETQYFGPGTRLLVL.

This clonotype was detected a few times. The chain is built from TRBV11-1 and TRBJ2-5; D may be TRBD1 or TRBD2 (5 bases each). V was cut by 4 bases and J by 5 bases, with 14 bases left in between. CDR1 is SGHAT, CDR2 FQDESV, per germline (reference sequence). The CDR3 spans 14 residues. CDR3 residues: CASSSSPGTETQYF. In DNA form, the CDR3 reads TGTGCCAGCAGCTCTTCCCCAGGGACCGAGACCCAGTACTTC.

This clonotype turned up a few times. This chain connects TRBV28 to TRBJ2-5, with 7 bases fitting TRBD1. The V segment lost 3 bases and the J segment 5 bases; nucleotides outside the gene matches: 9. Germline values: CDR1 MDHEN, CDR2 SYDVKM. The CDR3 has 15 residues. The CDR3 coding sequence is TGTGCCAGCAGTTTGGGGCAGGGGGTGTCGGAGACCCAGTACTTC. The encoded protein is CASSLGQGVSETQYF.

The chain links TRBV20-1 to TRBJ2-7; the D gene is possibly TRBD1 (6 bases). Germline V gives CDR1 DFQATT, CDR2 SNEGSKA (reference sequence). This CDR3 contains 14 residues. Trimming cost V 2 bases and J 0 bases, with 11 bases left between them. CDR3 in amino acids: CSARSGQSSYEQYF. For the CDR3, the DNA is TGCAGTGCTAGATCCGGACAGAGCTCCTACGAGCAGTACTTC.